The present T cell receptor beta chain was sequenced within a study of CD8 T cells in Susac syndrome. V was clipped by 8 bases and J by 5 bases; unmatched bases: 4. CDR3 length: 13 amino acids. The V gene's germline CDR1 is SGHRS and CDR2 YFSETQ. cDNA came from about 0.51 to 1 ug RNA primed by random hexamers. MiXCR, applied by TCRdb to the immunoSEQ multiplex PCR reads, yields one record per CDR3 protein. The sample includes 77,000 or so distinct CDR3 sequences, more than 85% of them seen just once. This receptor was taken from a human donor with Susac syndrome. This chain links TRBV5-1 with TRBJ2-7; 13 bases are a match to TRBD2. The sequencing input was CD4+ T cells from PBMCs. The CDR3, as DNA: TGCGCCAGTCGGACTAGCGGGGGAGACGAGCAGTACTTC. Translated: CASRTSGGDEQYF.